One and the same sample provided the 14 T cell receptor beta chains below, sequenced in a study of cytomegalovirus exposure and HLA in healthy donors. This PCR relied on a set of 60 Vbeta primers and 13 Jbeta primers. TCRdb's table, derived via immunoSEQ multiplex PCR, lists solely in-frame clones and lacks some. Of approximately 190,000 clones detected, about four fifths appear once; the ten largest clones hold around 1.6%. Sequencing was done on a sample of PBMCs. Every receptor here comes from a man between 35 and 55 years old in good health and CMV-seropositive.

This clone was counted a single time. CDR3 bases: TGCAGCGTTGAGGTGGCGGGGTTTGAGCAGTACTTC. This translates into CSVEVAGFEQYF. V gene TRBV29-1 combines with J gene TRBJ2-7, with a tentative D call TRBD2 (6 bases). V was cut by 3 bases and J by 7 bases, with 13 bases left in between. The CDR3 sequence is 12 residues long. The germline V gene has CDR1 SQVTM and CDR2 ANQGSEA.

The rearrangement links TRBV10-3 to TRBJ2-5; 9 bases fit TRBD2. There are 16 residues in the CDR3. Germline assignment: CDR1 ENHRY and CDR2 SYGVKD. Germline trimming cut 6 bases from V and 1 base from J; bases unmatched to any gene: 9. As DNA, the CDR3 is TGTGCCATCAGCCCCGGATCTAGCGGGACCCAAGAGACCCAGTACTTC. This gives the protein CAISPGSSGTQETQYF.

The rearrangement joins TRBV5-6 to TRBJ2-1; a possible D gene is TRBD2 (6 bases). V was trimmed by 1 base and J by 1 base, leaving 12 bases between them. The CDR3 consists of 16 residues. The V gene's germline CDR1 is SGHDT and CDR2 YYEEEE. CDR3 protein: CASSLMREASYNEQFF. CDR3 sequence (DNA): TGTGCCAGCAGCTTGATGAGGGAGGCTTCCTACAATGAGCAGTTCTTC.

The sample holds one count of this clone. J is TRBJ2-4 and V is TRBV5-1, with 7 bases aligning to TRBD2. This CDR3 comprises 16 residues. The V segment lost 0 bases and the J segment 8 bases; nucleotides outside the gene matches: 11. Germline CDR1 and CDR2: SGHRS and YFSETQ. CDR3 sequence (DNA): TGCGCCAGCAGCTTGGGAACTAGCGATTTTTCAGACATTCAGTACTTC. Translation gives CASSLGTSDFSDIQYF.

This clone was found once. V usage is TRBV28 and J usage is TRBJ1-2, with 8 bases identical to TRBD1. The germline V gene encodes CDR1 MDHEN and CDR2 SYDVKM. V lost 7 bases, J lost 8 bases, and 12 bases stayed unmatched. There are 14 residues in the CDR3. In nucleotides, the CDR3 is TGTGCCAGCACCTCCCAGGGGGCGCAGCCCGGCTACACCTTC. It encodes CASTSQGAQPGYTF.

This clone was found a few times. J is TRBJ1-4 and V is TRBV6-1; TRBD1 might be the D (6 bases). The CDR3 has 13 amino acids. Germline CDR1 and CDR2: MNHNS and SASEGT. Trimming shortened V by 10 bases and J by 5 bases, and 14 bases separated the two germline ends. CDR3: CAIRDMTNEKLFF. The CDR3 DNA reads TGTGCCATCCGGGACATGACCAATGAAAAACTGTTTTTT.

In the case of this clone: The sample contains more than one DNA sequence encoding this CDR3. This chain connects TRBV5-1 to TRBJ1-2, with a weak D call TRBD1 (6 bases). The CDR3 spans 15 residues. Trimming left V 0 bases short and J 4 bases short, with 13 bases between. Germline V CDR1 and CDR2: SGHRS, YFSETQ. CDR3 coding DNA: TGCGCCAGCAGCTTGGATGGGGGGGCAGGCTATGGCTACACCTTC. Translating gives CASSLDGGAGYGYTF.

The genes are TRBV28 and TRBJ2-6; 12 bases match TRBD1. The CDR3 contains 17 residues. The V gene end was trimmed by 4 bases and the J gene end by 3 bases; junction bases not matched to a gene: 4. The V gene's germline CDR1 is MDHEN and CDR2 SYDVKM. CDR3 DNA sequence: TGTGCCAGCAGTTGGGGGACAGGGGGCATTGGGGCCAACGTCCTGACTTTC. This encodes CASSWGTGGIGANVLTF.

The chain employs TRBV27 and TRBJ1-5, with D possibly TRBD1 on 6 matching bases. Per the germline V gene, CDR1 is MNHEY and CDR2 is SMNVEV (reference sequence). Trimming removed 4 bases from V and 1 base from J, with 11 bases in between. The CDR3 length is 15 residues. This CDR3 is CASSYFGQSNQPQHF. CDR3 DNA: TGTGCCAGCAGTTACTTCGGACAGAGCAATCAGCCCCAGCATTTT.

J is TRBJ1-3 and V is TRBV25-1; D remains ambiguous. The CDR3 length is 15 residues. Germline lookup yields CDR1 MGHDK and CDR2 SYGVNS. V was shortened by 4 bases and J by 8 bases, with 18 bases between the two germline ends. CDR3 loop: CASSVTWGFGDTIYF. The CDR3 nucleotides are TGTGCCAGCAGTGTCACTTGGGGTTTCGGGGACACCATATATTTT. The full variable domain, completed using reference TRBV25-1 and TRBJ1-3, is EADIYQTPRYLVIGTGKKITLECSQTMGHDKMYWYQQDPGMELHLIHYSYGVNSTEKGDLSSESTVSRIRTEHFPLTLESARPSHTSQYLCASSVTWGFGDTIYFGEGSWLTVV.

The chain joins TRBV23-1 to TRBJ2-7; the D gene is possibly TRBD1 (5 bases). TRBV23-1 is sorted into the ORF group, with uncertain function. The CDR3 sequence is 19 residues long. Trimming shortened V by 2 bases and J by 1 base, and 24 bases separated the two germline ends. This CDR3 is CASSQGDSSLPDLSYEQYF. CDR3 DNA sequence: TGCGCCAGCAGTCAAGGAGACAGCTCCCTCCCAGACCTATCCTACGAGCAGTACTTC.

The chain couples TRBV6-5 to TRBJ1-5; D may be TRBD1 (5 bases). Germline lookup yields CDR1 MNHEY and CDR2 SVGAGI. The CDR3 length is 15 residues. Trimming pared 4 bases from V and 1 base from J, leaving 11 bases between. CDR3 sequence reads: CASSSARESNQPQHF. For the CDR3, the DNA is TGTGCCAGCAGTTCAGCCAGGGAAAGCAATCAGCCCCAGCATTTT.

The chain combines TRBV28 with TRBJ2-5; 9 bases are shared with TRBD2. V gave up 3 bases and J gave up 4 bases; unmatched junction bases: 9. Looked up from germline, CDR1 is MDHEN and CDR2 is SYDVKM. This CDR3 is built from 16 residues. CDR3: CASSFPLAGVIETQYF. CDR3 coding DNA: TGTGCCAGCAGTTTCCCCTTAGCGGGAGTAATAGAGACCCAGTACTTC.

The chain carries TRBV19 and TRBJ2-7; 12 bases are a match to TRBD2. Germline V lookup: CDR1 LNHDA, CDR2 SQIVND (reference sequence). V gave up 6 bases and J gave up 0 bases; unmatched junction bases: 3. The CDR3 length is 15 residues. The CDR3, as DNA: TGTGCCAGTAGGGGACTAGCGGGTAACTCCTACGAGCAGTACTTC. This codes for CASRGLAGNSYEQYF.